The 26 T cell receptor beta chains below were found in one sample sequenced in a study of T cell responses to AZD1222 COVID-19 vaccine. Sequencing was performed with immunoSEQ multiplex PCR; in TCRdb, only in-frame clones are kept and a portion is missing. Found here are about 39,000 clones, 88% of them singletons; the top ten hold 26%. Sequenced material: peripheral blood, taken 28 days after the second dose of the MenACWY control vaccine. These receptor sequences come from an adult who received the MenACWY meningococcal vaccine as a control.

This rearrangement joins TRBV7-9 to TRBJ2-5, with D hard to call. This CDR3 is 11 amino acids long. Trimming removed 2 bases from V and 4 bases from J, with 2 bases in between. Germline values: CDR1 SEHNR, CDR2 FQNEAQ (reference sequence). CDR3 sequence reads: CASSLLETQYF. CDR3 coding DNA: TGTGCCAGCAGCTTACTAGAGACCCAGTACTTC.

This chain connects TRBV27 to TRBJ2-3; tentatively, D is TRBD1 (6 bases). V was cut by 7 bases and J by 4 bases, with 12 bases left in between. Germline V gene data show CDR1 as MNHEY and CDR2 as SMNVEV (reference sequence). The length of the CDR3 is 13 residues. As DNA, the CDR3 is TGTGCCAGCAAAATCAGGGGCGCAGATACGCAGTATTTT. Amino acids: CASKIRGADTQYF.

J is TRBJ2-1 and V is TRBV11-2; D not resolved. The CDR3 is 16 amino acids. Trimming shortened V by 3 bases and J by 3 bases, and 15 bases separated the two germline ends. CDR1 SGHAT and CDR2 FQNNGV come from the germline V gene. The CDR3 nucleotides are TGTGCCAGCAGCTTGAGTTCGAACTATGACTACAATGAGCAGTTCTTC. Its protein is CASSLSSNYDYNEQFF.

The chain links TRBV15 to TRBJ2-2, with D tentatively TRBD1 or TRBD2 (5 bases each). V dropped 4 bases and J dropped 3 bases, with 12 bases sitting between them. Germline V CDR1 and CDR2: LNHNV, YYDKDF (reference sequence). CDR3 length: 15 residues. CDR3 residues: CATSTVSGHTGELFF. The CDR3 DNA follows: TGTGCCACCAGCACAGTTTCGGGACACACCGGGGAGCTGTTTTTT.

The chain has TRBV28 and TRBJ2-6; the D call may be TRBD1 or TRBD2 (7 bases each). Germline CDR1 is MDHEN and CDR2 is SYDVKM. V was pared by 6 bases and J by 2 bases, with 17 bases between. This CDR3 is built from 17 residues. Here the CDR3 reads CASSQATGTTGANVLTF. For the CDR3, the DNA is TGTGCCAGCAGCCAAGCGACAGGGACTACTGGGGCCAACGTCCTGACTTTC.

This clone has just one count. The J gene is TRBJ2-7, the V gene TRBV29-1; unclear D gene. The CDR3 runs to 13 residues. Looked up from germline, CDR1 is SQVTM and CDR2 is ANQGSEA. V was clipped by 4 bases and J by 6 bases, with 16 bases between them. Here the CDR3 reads CSVVPGGTGEQYF. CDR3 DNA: TGCAGCGTTGTACCAGGCGGAACCGGCGAGCAGTACTTC.

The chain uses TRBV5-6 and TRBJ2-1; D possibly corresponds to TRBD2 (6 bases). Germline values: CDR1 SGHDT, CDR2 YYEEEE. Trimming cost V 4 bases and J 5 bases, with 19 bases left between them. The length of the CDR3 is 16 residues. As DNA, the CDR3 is TGTGCCAGCAGCCTGACCGGGGACTTCAGGGACAATGAGCAGTTCTTC. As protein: CASSLTGDFRDNEQFF. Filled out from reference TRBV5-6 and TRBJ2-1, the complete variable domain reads DAGVTQSPTHLIKTRGQQVTLRCSPKSGHDTVSWYQQALGQGPQFIFQYYEEEERQRGNFPDRFSGHQFPNYSSELNVNALLLGDSALYLCASSLTGDFRDNEQFFGPGTRLTVL.

The CDR3 DNA follows: TGCGCCAGCACCTTAGCACCAGGGGTATTGGGTGAAAAACTGTTTTTT. Protein product: CASTLAPGVLGEKLFF. V gene TRBV5-1 combines with J gene TRBJ1-4; maybe TRBD1 (6 bases). CDR3 length: 16 amino acids. The V end lost 6 bases, the J end lost 7 bases, and 22 bases lay between the germline ends. Germline V lookup: CDR1 SGHRS, CDR2 YFSETQ. Drawing the rest from reference TRBV5-1 and TRBJ1-4, the complete variable domain is KAGVTQTPRYLIKTRGQQVTLSCSPISGHRSVSWYQQTPGQGLQFLFEYFSETQRNKGNFPGRFSGRQFSNSRSEMNVSTLELGDSALYLCASTLAPGVLGEKLFFGSGTQLSVL.

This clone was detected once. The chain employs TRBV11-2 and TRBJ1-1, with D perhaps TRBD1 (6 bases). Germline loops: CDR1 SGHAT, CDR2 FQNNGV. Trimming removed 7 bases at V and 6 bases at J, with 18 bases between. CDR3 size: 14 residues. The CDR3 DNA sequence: TGTGCCAGCACCACCGGACAGCGCATCGCTGAAGCTTTCTTT. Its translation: CASTTGQRIAEAFF.

The CDR3 nucleotides are TGTGCCATCGGCTCGCACGGGGATCAGACAACCTTTCGCCCCTACGAGCAGTACTTC. It is translated as CAIGSHGDQTTFRPYEQYF. The chain couples TRBV10-3 to TRBJ2-7; the D gene is possibly TRBD2 (5 bases). This CDR3 is built from 19 residues. Germline V gene lookup returns CDR1 ENHRY and CDR2 SYGVKD. The V gene lost 8 bases and the J gene lost 2 bases, with 31 bases spanning the gap.

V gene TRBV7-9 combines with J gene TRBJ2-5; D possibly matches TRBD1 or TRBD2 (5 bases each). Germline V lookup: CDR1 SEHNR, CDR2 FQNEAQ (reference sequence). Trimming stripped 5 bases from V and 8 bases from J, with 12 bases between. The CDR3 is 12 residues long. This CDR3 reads CASSQGPQTQYF. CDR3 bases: TGTGCCAGCAGCCAGGGACCCCAAACCCAGTACTTC.

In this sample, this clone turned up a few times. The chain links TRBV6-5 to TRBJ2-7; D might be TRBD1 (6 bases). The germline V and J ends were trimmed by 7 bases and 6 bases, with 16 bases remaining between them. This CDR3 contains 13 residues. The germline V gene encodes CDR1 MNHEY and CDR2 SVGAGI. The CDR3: CASTPQGMAEQYF. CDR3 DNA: TGTGCCAGCACCCCACAGGGAATGGCCGAGCAGTACTTC.

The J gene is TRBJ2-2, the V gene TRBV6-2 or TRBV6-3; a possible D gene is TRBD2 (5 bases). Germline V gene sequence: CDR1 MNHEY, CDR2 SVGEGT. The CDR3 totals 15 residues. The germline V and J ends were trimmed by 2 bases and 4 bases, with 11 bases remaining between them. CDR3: CASSYVGESTGELFF. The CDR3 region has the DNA TGTGCCAGCAGTTACGTCGGGGAAAGCACCGGGGAGCTGTTTTTT.

Here the CDR3 reads CASSRTPGLGTDTQYF. CDR3 sequence (DNA): TGTGCCAGCAGCCGCACACCGGGACTAGGAACAGATACGCAGTATTTT. This rearrangement joins TRBV3-1 (or the pseudogene TRBV3-2) to TRBJ2-3, with 8 bases lining up with TRBD2. The trim removed 4 bases at V and 3 bases at J, leaving 9 bases unmatched. The CDR3 has 16 residues. Germline CDR1 and CDR2: LGHDT and YNNKEL (reference sequence).

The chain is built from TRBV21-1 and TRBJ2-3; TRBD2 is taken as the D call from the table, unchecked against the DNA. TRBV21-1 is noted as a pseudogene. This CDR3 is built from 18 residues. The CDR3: CASSKAKIETRLNDTQYF. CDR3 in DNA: TGTGCCAGCAGCAAAGCTAAGATTGAGACTAGATTAAACGATACGCAGTATTTT.

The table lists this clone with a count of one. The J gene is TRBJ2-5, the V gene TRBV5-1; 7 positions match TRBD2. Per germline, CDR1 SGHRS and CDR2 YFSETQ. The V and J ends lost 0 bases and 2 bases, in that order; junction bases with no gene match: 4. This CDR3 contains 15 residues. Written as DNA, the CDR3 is TGCGCCAGCAGCTTGGGCGGGGGACGACAAGAGACCCAGTACTTC. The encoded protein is CASSLGGGRQETQYF.

The DNA of the CDR3 is TGCGCCAGCGGGGGGCACGGGAACTCCTACGAGCAGTACTTC. It specifies CASGGHGNSYEQYF. This sequence joins TRBV10-2 and TRBJ2-7, with D perhaps assigned TRBD1 or TRBD2 (6 bases each). The germline gives CDR1 WSHSY, CDR2 SAAADI. The CDR3 totals 14 residues. The V and J ends lost 8 bases and 0 bases respectively, with 14 bases between them.

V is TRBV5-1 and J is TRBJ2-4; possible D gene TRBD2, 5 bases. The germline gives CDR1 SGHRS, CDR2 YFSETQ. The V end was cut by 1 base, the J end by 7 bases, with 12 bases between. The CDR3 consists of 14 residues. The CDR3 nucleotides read TGCGCCAGCAGCTTGCGAGAGGGTGGTAACATTCAGTACTTC. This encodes CASSLREGGNIQYF.

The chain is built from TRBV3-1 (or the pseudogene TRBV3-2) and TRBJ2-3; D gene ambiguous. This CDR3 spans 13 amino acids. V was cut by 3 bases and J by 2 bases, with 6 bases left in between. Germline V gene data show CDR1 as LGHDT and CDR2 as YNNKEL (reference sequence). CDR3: CASSQISTDTQYF. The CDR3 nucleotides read TGTGCCAGCAGCCAGATCTCCACAGATACGCAGTATTTT.

CDR3 protein: CASQGDALLEQYF. The CDR3 DNA sequence: TGCGCCAGCCAAGGGGACGCTCTCCTGGAGCAGTACTTC. The chain couples TRBV5-1 to TRBJ2-7; D tentatively reads TRBD1 or TRBD2 (5 bases each). This CDR3 is 13 amino acids long. Trimming removed 7 bases at V and 7 bases at J, with 18 bases between. CDR1 SGHRS and CDR2 YFSETQ come from the germline V gene. The whole variable domain, filled in from reference TRBV5-1 and TRBJ2-7, reads KAGVTQTPRYLIKTRGQQVTLSCSPISGHRSVSWYQQTPGQGLQFLFEYFSETQRNKGNFPGRFSGRQFSNSRSEMNVSTLELGDSALYLCASQGDALLEQYFGPGTRLTVT.

Here the CDR3 reads CASSLAPAGTSTDTQYF. Here the CDR3 DNA reads TGTGCCAGCAGCTTGGCTCCGGCGGGGACGAGCACAGATACGCAGTATTTT. The chain employs TRBV5-5 and TRBJ2-3; perhaps TRBD2 as D (6 bases). The length of the CDR3 is 17 residues. V lost 0 bases and J lost 0, with 14 bases in between. Germline V gene lookup returns CDR1 SGHKS and CDR2 YYEKEE (reference sequence).

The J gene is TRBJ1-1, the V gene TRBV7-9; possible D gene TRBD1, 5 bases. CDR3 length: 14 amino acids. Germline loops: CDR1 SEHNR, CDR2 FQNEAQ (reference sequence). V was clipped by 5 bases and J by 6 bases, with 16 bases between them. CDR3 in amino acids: CASSTRDRGPEAFF. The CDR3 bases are TGTGCCAGCAGCACCCGGGACCGGGGCCCTGAAGCTTTCTTT.

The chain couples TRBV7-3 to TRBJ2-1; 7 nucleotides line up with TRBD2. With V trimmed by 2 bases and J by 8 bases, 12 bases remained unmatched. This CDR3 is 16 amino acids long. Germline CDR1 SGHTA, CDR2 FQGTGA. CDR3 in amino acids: CASSLSVGGPMDEQFF. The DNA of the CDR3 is TGTGCCAGCAGCTTATCCGTGGGAGGGCCTATGGATGAGCAGTTCTTC.

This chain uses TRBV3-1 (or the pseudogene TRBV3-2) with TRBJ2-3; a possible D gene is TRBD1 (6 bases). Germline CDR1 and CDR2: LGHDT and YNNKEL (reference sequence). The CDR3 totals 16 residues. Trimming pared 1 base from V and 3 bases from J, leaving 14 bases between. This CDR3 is CASSQVGTQDTDTQYF. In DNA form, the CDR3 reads TGTGCCAGCAGCCAAGTCGGGACACAGGATACAGATACGCAGTATTTT.

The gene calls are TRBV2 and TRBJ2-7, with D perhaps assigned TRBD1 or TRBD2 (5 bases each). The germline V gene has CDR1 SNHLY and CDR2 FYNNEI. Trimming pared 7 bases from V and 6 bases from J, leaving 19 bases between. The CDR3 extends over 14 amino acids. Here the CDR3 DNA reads TGTGCCAGCACTGGGACCGCCCTGGGTAGCGAGCAGTACTTC. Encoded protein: CASTGTALGSEQYF.

CDR3 DNA: TGTGCCAGCAGTGAAGCAATGGGACAGACTTATGGCTACACCTTC. Translation gives CASSEAMGQTYGYTF. The V and J genes are TRBV6-1 and TRBJ1-2, with 7 bases that match TRBD1. Per the germline V gene, CDR1 is MNHNS and CDR2 is SASEGT. The junction had 6 bases not matched to a gene; V was cut back by 0 bases and J by 5 bases. The CDR3 has 15 residues.